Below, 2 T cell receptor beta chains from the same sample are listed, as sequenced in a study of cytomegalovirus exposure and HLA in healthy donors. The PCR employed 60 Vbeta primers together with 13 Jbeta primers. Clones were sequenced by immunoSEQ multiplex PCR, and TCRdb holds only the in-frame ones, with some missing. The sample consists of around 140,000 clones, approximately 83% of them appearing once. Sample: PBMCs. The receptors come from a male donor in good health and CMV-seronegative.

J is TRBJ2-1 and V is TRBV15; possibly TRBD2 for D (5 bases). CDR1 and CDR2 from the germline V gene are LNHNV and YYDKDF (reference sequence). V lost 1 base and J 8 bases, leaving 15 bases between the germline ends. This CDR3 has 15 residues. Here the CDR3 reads CATSRGASSSHEQFF. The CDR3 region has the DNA TGTGCCACCAGCAGAGGGGCTAGCTCATCACATGAGCAGTTCTTC.

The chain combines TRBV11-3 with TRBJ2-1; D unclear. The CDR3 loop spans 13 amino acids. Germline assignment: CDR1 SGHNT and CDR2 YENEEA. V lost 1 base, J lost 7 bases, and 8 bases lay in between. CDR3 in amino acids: CASSLVTRNEQFF. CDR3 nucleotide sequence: TGTGCCAGCAGCTTAGTAACCAGGAATGAGCAGTTCTTC.